This entry lists 7 T cell receptor beta chains sequenced from one sample in a study of T cell changes during pregnancy in multiple sclerosis. Assay: immunoSEQ multiplex PCR; the TCRdb copy retains only in-frame clones and omits some. Of 20,000 to 25,000 clones detected, approximately 95% appear once; the ten largest clones hold about 7%. Here the sequenced sample was CD8+ T cells from peripheral blood mononuclear cells, taken in the third trimester of pregnancy. The receptors originated from a female donor with multiple sclerosis, enrolled in a pregnancy study.

V gene TRBV7-9 combines with J gene TRBJ1-5, with 10 bases matching TRBD1. CDR1 is SEHNR and CDR2 is FQNEAQ in the germline V gene (reference sequence). Unmatched junction bases numbered 5, after V lost 4 bases and J lost 5 bases. The CDR3 covers 15 residues. The CDR3 DNA reads TGTGCCAGCAGCTCAGGACAGGGGGTCCATCAGCCCCAGCATTTT. Protein sequence: CASSSGQGVHQPQHF. The entire variable domain, with the rest obtained from reference TRBV7-9 and TRBJ1-5, is as follows: DTGVSQNPRHKITKRGQNVTFRCDPISEHNRLYWYRQTLGQGPEFLTYFQNEAQLEKSRLLSDRFSAERPKGSFSTLEIQRTEQGDSAMYLCASSSGQGVHQPQHFGDGTRLSIL.

The rearrangement uses TRBV7-9 and TRBJ2-7, with TRBD2 identical over 9 bases. In germline, CDR1 is SEHNR, CDR2 FQNEAQ (reference sequence). This CDR3 comprises 16 residues. With V trimmed by 5 bases and J by 2 bases, 10 bases remained unmatched. CDR3 amino acids: CASSISLAGRAYEQYF. The DNA for the CDR3 is TGTGCCAGCAGCATCTCACTAGCGGGCCGCGCCTACGAGCAGTACTTC.

The chain joins TRBV12-5 to TRBJ2-5, with unresolved D. This CDR3 has 9 amino acids. The ends were cut back, 9 bases at V and 7 bases at J, with 6 bases in the middle. Looked up from germline, CDR1 is LGHNT and CDR2 is FRNRAP. CDR3 loop: CARLGTQYF. DNA of the CDR3: TGTGCTAGGCTAGGGACCCAGTACTTC.

V is TRBV5-1 and J is TRBJ2-7; D might be TRBD2 (7 bases). Trimming pared 3 bases from V and 3 bases from J, leaving 13 bases between. In germline, CDR1 is SGHRS, CDR2 YFSETQ. This CDR3 is 14 amino acids long. This CDR3 reads CASSSGGAGYEQYF. The CDR3 coding sequence is TGCGCCAGCAGCTCTGGGGGGGCTGGCTACGAGCAGTACTTC.

This chain's CDR3 is CASLGGGEQFF. The DNA for the CDR3 is TGTGCCAGCTTAGGGGGGGGTGAGCAGTTCTTC. The chain has TRBV2 and TRBJ2-1; a possible D gene is TRBD2 (7 bases). The CDR3 is 11 amino acids. V lost 8 bases, J lost 9 bases, and 11 bases lay in between. Germline CDR1 is SNHLY and CDR2 is FYNNEI.

For the CDR3, the DNA is TGTGCCAGCAGTGAAGTGGGGGCCGGGGCGAACACCGGGGAGCTGTTTTTT. Protein sequence: CASSEVGAGANTGELFF. The genes are TRBV2 and TRBJ2-2; D is possibly TRBD1 (6 bases). This CDR3 region has 17 residues. Germline CDR1 SNHLY, CDR2 FYNNEI. Deletions cut 1 base from V and 0 bases from J, with 12 bases between.

The chain recombines TRBV29-1 with TRBJ2-7; D is ambiguous. The germline CDR1 and CDR2 sequences are SQVTM and ANQGSEA. The V end was cut by 5 bases, the J end by 4 bases, with 15 bases between. This CDR3 is 13 amino acids long. CDR3 region: CSVLRLETYEQYF. The CDR3 region has the DNA TGCAGCGTTTTACGTCTAGAAACGTACGAGCAGTACTTC.